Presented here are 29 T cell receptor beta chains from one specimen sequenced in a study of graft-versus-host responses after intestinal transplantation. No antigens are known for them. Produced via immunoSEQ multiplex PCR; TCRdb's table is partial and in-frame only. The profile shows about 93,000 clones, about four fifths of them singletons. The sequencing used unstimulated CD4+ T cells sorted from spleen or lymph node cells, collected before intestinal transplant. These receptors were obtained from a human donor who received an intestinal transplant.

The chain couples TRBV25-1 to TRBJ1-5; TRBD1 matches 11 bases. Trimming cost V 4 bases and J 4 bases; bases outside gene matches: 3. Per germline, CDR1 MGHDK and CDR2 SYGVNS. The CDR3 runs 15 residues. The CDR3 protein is CASSGTGGRNQPQHF. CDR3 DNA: TGTGCCAGCAGTGGGACAGGGGGCCGGAATCAGCCCCAGCATTTT.

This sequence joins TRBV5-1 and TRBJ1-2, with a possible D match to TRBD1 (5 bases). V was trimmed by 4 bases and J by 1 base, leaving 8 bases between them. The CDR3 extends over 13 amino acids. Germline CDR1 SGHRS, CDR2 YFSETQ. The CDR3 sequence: CASSQTVNYGYTF. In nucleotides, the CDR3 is TGCGCCAGCAGCCAGACAGTTAACTATGGCTACACCTTC.

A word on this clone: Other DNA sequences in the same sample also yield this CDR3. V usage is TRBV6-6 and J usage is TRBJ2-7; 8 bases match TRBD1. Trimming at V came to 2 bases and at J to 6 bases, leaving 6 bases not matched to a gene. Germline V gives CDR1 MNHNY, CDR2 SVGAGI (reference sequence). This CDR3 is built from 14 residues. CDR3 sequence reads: CASSYATGVGEQYF. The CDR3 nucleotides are TGTGCCAGCAGTTACGCGACAGGGGTGGGCGAGCAGTACTTC.

The CDR3 nucleotides read TGTGCCAGCAGCCCGGGACAGCGACAAGAGACCCAGTACTTC. This gives the protein CASSPGQRQETQYF. This chain uses TRBV5-4 with TRBJ2-5, with 7 nucleotides matching TRBD1. The junction had 5 bases not matched to a gene; V was cut back by 4 bases and J by 2 bases. Per germline, CDR1 SGHNT and CDR2 YYREEE (reference sequence). This CDR3 spans 14 amino acids.

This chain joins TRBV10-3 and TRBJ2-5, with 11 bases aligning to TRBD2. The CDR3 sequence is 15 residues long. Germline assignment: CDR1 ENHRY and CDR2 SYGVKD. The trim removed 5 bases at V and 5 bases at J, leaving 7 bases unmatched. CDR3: CAISRSGGAGETQYF. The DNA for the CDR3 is TGTGCCATCAGTCGTAGCGGGGGGGCCGGGGAGACCCAGTACTTC.

The CDR3 DNA is TGTGCCAGCTCACCCGGACTAGCGGGGGGAGATGAGCAGTTCTTC. Residues: CASSPGLAGGDEQFF. The chain has TRBV18 and TRBJ2-1, with TRBD2 matching over 14 bases. V gave up 3 bases and J gave up 8 bases; unmatched junction bases: 3. The germline V gene has CDR1 KGHSH and CDR2 LQKENI. The CDR3 contains 15 residues.

CDR3 protein: CAWNTPSGEETQYF. CDR3 sequence (DNA): TGTGCCTGGAACACCCCCAGCGGGGAAGAGACCCAGTACTTC. The rearrangement uses TRBV30 and TRBJ2-5; 7 nucleotides align to TRBD2. Germline V gene lookup returns CDR1 GTSNPN and CDR2 SVGIG (reference sequence). V gave up 4 bases and J gave up 3 bases; unmatched junction bases: 8. The CDR3 is 14 amino acids. Together with reference TRBV30 and TRBJ2-5, the CDR3 gives the full variable domain: SQTIHQWPATLVQPVGSPLSLECTVEGTSNPNLYWYRQAAGRGLQLLFYSVGIGQISSEVPQNLSASRPQDRQFILSSKKLLLSDSGFYLCAWNTPSGEETQYFGPGTRLLVL.

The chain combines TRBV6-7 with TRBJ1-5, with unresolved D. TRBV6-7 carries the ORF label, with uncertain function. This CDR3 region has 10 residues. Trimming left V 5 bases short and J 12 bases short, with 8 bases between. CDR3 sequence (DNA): TGTGCCAGCAGTGGCGGTCTCCAGCATTTT. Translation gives CASSGGLQHF.

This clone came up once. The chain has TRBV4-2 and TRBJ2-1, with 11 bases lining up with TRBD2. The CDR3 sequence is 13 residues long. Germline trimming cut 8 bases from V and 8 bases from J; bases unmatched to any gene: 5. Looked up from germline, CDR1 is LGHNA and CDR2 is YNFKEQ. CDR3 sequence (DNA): TGTGCCAGCGGGACTAGCGGTACAGATGAGCAGTTCTTC. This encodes CASGTSGTDEQFF.

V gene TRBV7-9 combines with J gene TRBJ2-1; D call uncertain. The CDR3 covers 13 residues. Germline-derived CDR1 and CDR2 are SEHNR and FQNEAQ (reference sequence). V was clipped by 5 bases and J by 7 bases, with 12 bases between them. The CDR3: CASSTQLKNEQFF. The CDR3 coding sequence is TGTGCCAGCAGCACCCAACTAAAAAATGAGCAGTTCTTC. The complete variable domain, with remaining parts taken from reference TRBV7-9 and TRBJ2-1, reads DTGVSQNPRHKITKRGQNVTFRCDPISEHNRLYWYRQTLGQGPEFLTYFQNEAQLEKSRLLSDRFSAERPKGSFSTLEIQRTEQGDSAMYLCASSTQLKNEQFFGPGTRLTVL.

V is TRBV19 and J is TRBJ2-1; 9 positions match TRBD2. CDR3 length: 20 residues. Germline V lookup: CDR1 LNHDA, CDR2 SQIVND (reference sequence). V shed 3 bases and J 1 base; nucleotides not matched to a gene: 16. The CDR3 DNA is TGTGCCAGTAGTATTACCGGAAGCGGGGGGCTGCTCTCATCCTACAATGAGCAGTTCTTC. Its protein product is CASSITGSGGLLSSYNEQFF.

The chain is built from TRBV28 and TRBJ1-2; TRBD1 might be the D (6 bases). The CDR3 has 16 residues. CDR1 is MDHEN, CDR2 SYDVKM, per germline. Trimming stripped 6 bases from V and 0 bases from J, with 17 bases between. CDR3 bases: TGTGCCAGCAGCCTTGCCGGACAGAACTCTAACTATGGCTACACCTTC. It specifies CASSLAGQNSNYGYTF.

The CDR3: CASSELLAGDRYEQYF. The CDR3, as DNA: TGTGCCAGCAGTGAATTGCTAGCGGGGGATCGATACGAGCAGTACTTC. The chain is built from TRBV6-1 and TRBJ2-7; 10 nucleotides align to TRBD2. V lost 2 bases, J lost 4 bases, and 8 bases stayed unmatched. This CDR3 has 16 amino acids. Per the germline V gene, CDR1 is MNHNS and CDR2 is SASEGT.

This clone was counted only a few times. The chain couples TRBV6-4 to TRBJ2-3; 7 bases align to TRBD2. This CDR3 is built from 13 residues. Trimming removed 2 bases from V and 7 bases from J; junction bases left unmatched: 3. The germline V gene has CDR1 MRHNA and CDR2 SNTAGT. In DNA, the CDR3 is TGTGCCAGCAGTGACGAGGGAGGGAATACGCAGTATTTT. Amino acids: CASSDEGGNTQYF.

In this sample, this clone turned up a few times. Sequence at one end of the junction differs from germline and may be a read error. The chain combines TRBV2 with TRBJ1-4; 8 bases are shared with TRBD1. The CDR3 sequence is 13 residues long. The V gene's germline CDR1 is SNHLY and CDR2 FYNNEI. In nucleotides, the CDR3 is TGTGCCACTAGCGGGACAGGACATGAACAACTGTTTTTT. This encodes CATSGTGHEQLFF.

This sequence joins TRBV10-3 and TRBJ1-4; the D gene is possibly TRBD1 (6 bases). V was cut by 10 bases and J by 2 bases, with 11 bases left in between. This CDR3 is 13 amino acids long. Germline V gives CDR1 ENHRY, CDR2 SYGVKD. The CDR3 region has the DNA TGTGCCACTGCAGGGGTGACTAATGAAAAACTGTTTTTT. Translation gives CATAGVTNEKLFF.

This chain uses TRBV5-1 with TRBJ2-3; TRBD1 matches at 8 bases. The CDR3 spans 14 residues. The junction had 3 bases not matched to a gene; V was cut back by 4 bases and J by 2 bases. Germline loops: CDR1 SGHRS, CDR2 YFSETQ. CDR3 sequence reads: CASSPRGLTDTQYF. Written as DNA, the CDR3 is TGCGCCAGCAGCCCCAGGGGGCTCACAGATACGCAGTATTTT.

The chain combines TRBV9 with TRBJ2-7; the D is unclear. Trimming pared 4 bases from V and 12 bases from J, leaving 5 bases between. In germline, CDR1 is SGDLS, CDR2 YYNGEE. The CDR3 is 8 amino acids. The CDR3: CASSHGYF. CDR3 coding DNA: TGTGCCAGCAGCCACGGGTACTTC. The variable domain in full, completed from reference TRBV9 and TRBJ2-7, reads DSGVTQTPKHLITATGQRVTLRCSPRSGDLSVYWYQQSLDQGLQFLIQYYNGEERAKGNILERFSAQQFPDLHSELNLSSLELGDSALYFCASSHGYFGPGTRLTVT.

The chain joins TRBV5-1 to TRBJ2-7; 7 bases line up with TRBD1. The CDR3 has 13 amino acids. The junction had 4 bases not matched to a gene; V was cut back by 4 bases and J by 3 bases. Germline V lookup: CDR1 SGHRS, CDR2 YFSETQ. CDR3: CASSTRDSYEQYF. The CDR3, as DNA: TGCGCCAGCAGCACCAGGGACAGCTACGAGCAGTACTTC.

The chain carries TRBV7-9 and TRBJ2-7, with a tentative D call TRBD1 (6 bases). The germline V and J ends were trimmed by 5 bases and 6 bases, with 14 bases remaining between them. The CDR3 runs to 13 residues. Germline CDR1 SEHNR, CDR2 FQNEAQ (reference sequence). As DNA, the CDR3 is TGTGCCAGCAGCACTCAGGGGTTTGGCGAGCAGTACTTC. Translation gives CASSTQGFGEQYF. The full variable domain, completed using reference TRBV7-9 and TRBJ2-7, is DTGVSQNPRHKITKRGQNVTFRCDPISEHNRLYWYRQTLGQGPEFLTYFQNEAQLEKSRLLSDRFSAERPKGSFSTLEIQRTEQGDSAMYLCASSTQGFGEQYFGPGTRLTVT.

For the CDR3, the DNA is TGTGCCAGCAGTTACAAGGGCAGGGACACTGGAAACACCATATATTTT. Translation: CASSYKGRDTGNTIYF. The chain employs TRBV6-5 and TRBJ1-3; weak D call: TRBD1 (6 bases). CDR1 MNHEY and CDR2 SVGAGI come from the germline V gene. The V gene lost 2 bases and the J gene lost 2 bases, with 13 bases spanning the gap. The CDR3 runs to 16 residues.

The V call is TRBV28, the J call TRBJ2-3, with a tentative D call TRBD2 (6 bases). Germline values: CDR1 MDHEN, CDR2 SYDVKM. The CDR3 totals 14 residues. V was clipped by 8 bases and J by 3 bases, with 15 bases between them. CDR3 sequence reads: CASQRPAGTDTQYF. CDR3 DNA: TGTGCCAGCCAAAGACCGGCGGGGACAGATACGCAGTATTTT.

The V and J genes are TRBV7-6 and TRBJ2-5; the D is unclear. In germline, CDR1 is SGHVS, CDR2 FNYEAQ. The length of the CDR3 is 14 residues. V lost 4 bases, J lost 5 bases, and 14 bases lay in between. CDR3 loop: CASSSGAPVETQYF. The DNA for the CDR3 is TGTGCCAGCAGCTCCGGAGCCCCCGTGGAGACCCAGTACTTC. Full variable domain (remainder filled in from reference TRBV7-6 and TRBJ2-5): GAGVSQSPRYKVTKRGQDVALRCDPISGHVSLYWYRQALGQGPEFLTYFNYEAQQDKSGLPNDRFSAERPEGSISTLTIQRTEQRDSAMYRCASSSGAPVETQYFGPGTRLLVL.

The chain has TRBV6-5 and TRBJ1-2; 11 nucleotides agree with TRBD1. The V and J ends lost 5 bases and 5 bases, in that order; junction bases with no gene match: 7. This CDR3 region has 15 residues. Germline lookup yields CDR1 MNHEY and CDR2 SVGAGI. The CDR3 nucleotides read TGTGCCAGCAGTGGACAGGGGGCAACGGGTTATGGCTACACCTTC. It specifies CASSGQGATGYGYTF.

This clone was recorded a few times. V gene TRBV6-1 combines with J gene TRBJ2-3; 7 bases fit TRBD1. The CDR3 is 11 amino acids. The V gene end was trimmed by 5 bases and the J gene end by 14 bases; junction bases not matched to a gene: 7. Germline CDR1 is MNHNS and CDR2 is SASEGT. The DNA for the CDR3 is TGTGCCAGCAGTAGACAGGGTTCGACGTATTTT. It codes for CASSRQGSTYF.

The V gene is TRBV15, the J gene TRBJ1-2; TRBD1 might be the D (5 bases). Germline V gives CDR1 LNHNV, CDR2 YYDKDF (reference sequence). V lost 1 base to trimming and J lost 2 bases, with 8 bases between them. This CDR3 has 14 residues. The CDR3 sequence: CATSRAPGNYGYTF. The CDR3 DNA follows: TGTGCCACCAGCAGAGCCCCAGGGAACTATGGCTACACCTTC.

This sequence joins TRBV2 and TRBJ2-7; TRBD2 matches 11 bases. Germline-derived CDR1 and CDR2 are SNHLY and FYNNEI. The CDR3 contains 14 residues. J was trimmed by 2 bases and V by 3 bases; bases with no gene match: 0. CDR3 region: CASSDSGGAYEQYF. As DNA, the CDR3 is TGTGCCAGCAGTGATAGCGGGGGGGCCTACGAGCAGTACTTC.

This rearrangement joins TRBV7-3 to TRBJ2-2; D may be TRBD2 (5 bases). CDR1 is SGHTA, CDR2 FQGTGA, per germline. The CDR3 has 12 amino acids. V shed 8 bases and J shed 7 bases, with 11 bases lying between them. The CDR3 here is CASGSRLGELFF. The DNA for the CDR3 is TGTGCCAGCGGGAGCAGGCTCGGGGAGCTGTTTTTT.

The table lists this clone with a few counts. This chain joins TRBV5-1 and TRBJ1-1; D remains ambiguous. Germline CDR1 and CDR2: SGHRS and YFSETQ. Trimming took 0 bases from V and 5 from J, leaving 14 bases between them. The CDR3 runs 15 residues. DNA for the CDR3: TGCGCCAGCAGCTTGGCCGGAGGAGGGATAACTGAAGCTTTCTTT. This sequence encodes CASSLAGGGITEAFF.